This T cell receptor (beta chain) was sequenced for a study of OX40 agonist ivuxolimab in advanced cancers. The overall study: Averaging roughly 60 years in age, with a range of about 23 to 80, the cohort was more than 75% male. Study-level results: Some nonresponders additionally presented with little normalized T-cell clonal expansion. CD4+ and CD8+ T cells in blood underwent clonal expansion by week 6 at 0.1 to 3.0 mg/kg.

The germline gives CDR1 SGHAT, CDR2 FQNNGV. The V and J ends lost 3 bases and 0 bases respectively, with 9 bases between them. The CDR3 spans 15 residues. The assay was immunoSEQ multiplex PCR, and TCRdb's table has in-frame clones only and misses some. Among 50,000 or so clones, 75% to 85% were seen once, and the ten largest hold 0.75%. Comments on this clone: What it binds is not known.

Sequenced here: CD4+ or CD8+ T cells sorted from blood, sampled in a trial of the OX40 agonist ivuxolimab. This chain uses TRBV11-2 with TRBJ1-5; the D gene is possibly TRBD1 (5 bases). The clonotype was recovered from an adult with an advanced solid tumor such as melanoma, head and neck, liver or kidney cancer. CDR3 in DNA: TGTGCCAGCAGCTTTGGGGGACTTAGCAATCAGCCCCAGCATTTT. Its translation is CASSFGGLSNQPQHF.